The following is a T cell receptor (beta chain) sequence with its context. Its matching antigen is unknown. This CDR3 has 18 residues. Germline values: CDR1 SQVTM, CDR2 ANQGSEA. J was trimmed by 0 bases and V by 7 bases; bases with no gene match: 18. The repertoire was sequenced with immunoSEQ multiplex PCR; TCRdb's copy has only in-frame clones and lacks some. The data contain 50,000 or so clones, roughly 91% of them seen just once; the ten biggest clones take up 25% to 40%. Autoimmune disease history or systemic immunosuppression was exclusionary. This sample is part of a study of OX40 agonist ivuxolimab in advanced cancers. Broader study findings: What antigens the expanded peripheral T cells recognized was never established. At doses 0.1 to 3.0 mg/kg, CD4+ and CD8+ clones expanded.

The sequences come from CD4+ or CD8+ T cells sorted from blood, collected in a trial of the OX40 agonist ivuxolimab. The source is an adult with an advanced solid tumor such as melanoma, head and neck, liver or kidney cancer. This sequence joins TRBV29-1 and TRBJ2-3, with TRBD1 matching 8 bases. The CDR3 DNA follows: TGCAGCGCGTCTGGGAAAGGGACAGGAAAAGCTAGCACAGATACGCAGTATTTT. Protein product: CSASGKGTGKASTDTQYF.